This T cell receptor (beta chain) was retrieved from a study of shared clonotypes between healthy human individuals. Study-level results: With few donors, the genetic and exposure-history diversity represented was limited. The authors expected sequencing depth to affect clonotype sharing among donors.

For this clone: Its specificity is not known.

The germline gives CDR1 SEHNR, CDR2 FQNEAQ (reference sequence). Trimming took off 2 bases at V and 3 bases at J, with 17 bases between the two ends. This CDR3 is 16 amino acids long. Method: immunoSEQ multiplex PCR; TCRdb's copy keeps in-frame clones and lacks some. The sample shows about 460,000 clones, roughly three quarters of them seen only once. Donors, healthy HIV-negative adults, lacked recent acute infections or vaccinations. Every contributor of samples was a Caucasian grown-up residing in Nashville, Tennessee. This rearrangement joins TRBV7-9 to TRBJ2-7; tentative D call: TRBD1 (6 bases). The specimen was PBMCs. This TCR was recovered from a woman between 40 and 50 years old in good health. Some clones in this sample may be carry-over from other donors' samples. CDR3 nucleotides: TGTGCCAGCAGCTTAAGCTATAGGGGGAGATACTACGAGCAGTACTTC. Encoded protein: CASSLSYRGRYYEQYF.